The rows below give T cell receptor beta chains drawn from one sample of a study of blood T cell repertoires in COVID-19. The method was immunoSEQ multiplex PCR; TCRdb's version includes in-frame clones alone and lacks a portion of them. The sample holds some 200,000 clones, more than 80% seen once. Sequencing was carried out using peripheral blood. These receptors came from a woman aged 55-69 years with acute or convalescent COVID-19. CDR3s include the opening cysteine and the closing phenylalanine or tryptophan. The D gene is left open where the match is weak. Clone size, where shown, is once, few, many, or a class for clones that have expanded.

v_call,j_call,clone_size,d_call,cdr3_aa,cdr3_nt
TRBV28,TRBJ1-4,NA,NA,CASSPFSGASVNEKLFF,TGTGCCAGCAGCCCATTCAGCGGGGCCTCCGTTAATGAAAAACTGTTTTTT
TRBV7-9,TRBJ1-4,NA,NA,CASKVSDYPNEKLFF,TGTGCCAGCAAGGTGTCGGACTACCCTAATGAAAAACTGTTTTTT
TRBV3-1/TRBV3-2,TRBJ2-1,NA,TRBD2,CASSLTSGVYNEQFF,TGTGCCAGCAGCCTAACTAGCGGAGTCTACAATGAGCAGTTCTTC
TRBV27,TRBJ2-2,NA,TRBD2,CASSLRGLATGELFF,TGTGCCAGCAGCCTACGCGGACTAGCGACCGGGGAGCTGTTTTTT
TRBV10-2,TRBJ2-1,NA,NA,CARDLSSDEQFF,TGCGCCAGGGATCTTTCAAGCGATGAGCAGTTCTTC
TRBV14,TRBJ1-2,NA,NA,CASSQDSGALSRSYGYTF,TGTGCCAGCAGCCAAGATTCAGGGGCCCTGTCTCGCAGCTATGGCTACACCTTC
TRBV6-1,TRBJ1-4,NA,NA,CASSEAGLATNEKLFF,TGTGCCAGCAGTGAAGCAGGACTCGCAACTAATGAAAAACTGTTTTTT
TRBV28,TRBJ2-7,NA,NA,CASSPGLYYEQYF,TGTGCCAGCAGTCCGGGACTGTATTACGAGCAGTACTTC
TRBV4-1,TRBJ1-6,NA,NA,CASSQFERGYSPLHF,TGCGCCAGCAGCCAATTTGAAAGGGGATATTCACCCCTCCACTTT
TRBV5-4,TRBJ2-2,NA,TRBD1,CASSSGTDITNTGELFF,TGTGCCAGCAGCTCCGGGACAGACATAACGAACACCGGGGAGCTGTTTTTT
TRBV27,TRBJ1-2,few,TRBD1,CASSLGQNYGYTF,TGTGCCAGCAGTCTGGGACAGAACTATGGCTACACCTTC
TRBV5-1,TRBJ2-6,NA,TRBD2,CASSPSGLAGGSLLW,TGCGCCAGCAGCCCATCCGGACTAGCGGGAGGGTCGCTACTATGG
TRBV29-1,TRBJ2-3,NA,TRBD1,CSVRQGTASTDTQYF,TGCAGCGTGCGACAGGGAACCGCTAGCACAGATACGCAGTATTTT
TRBV11-2,TRBJ2-7,NA,TRBD2,CASSFSGRASYEQYF,TGTGCCAGCAGCTTTAGCGGGAGGGCCTCCTACGAGCAGTACTTC
TRBV28,TRBJ2-5,NA,TRBD1,CASSRYPYGRGQGREETQYF,TGTGCCAGCAGTCGATACCCCTACGGCCGAGGACAGGGAAGAGAAGAGACCCAGTACTTC
TRBV9,TRBJ1-3,NA,TRBD1,CASTQGESGNTIYF,TGTGCCAGCACGCAGGGGGAATCTGGAAACACCATATATTTT
TRBV6-5,TRBJ2-7,NA,TRBD1,CASSLDRGLSEQYF,TGTGCCAGCAGCCTAGACAGGGGGCTAAGCGAGCAGTACTTC
TRBV2,TRBJ2-1,once,TRBD2,CASSDDSGSRYNEQFF,TGTGCCAGCAGTGATGATAGCGGGAGCCGCTACAATGAGCAGTTCTTC
TRBV3-1/TRBV3-2,TRBJ1-1,NA,TRBD1,CASSQDNRGPAFF,TGTGCCAGCAGCCAAGATAACAGGGGGCCGGCTTTCTTT
TRBV25-1,TRBJ1-2,NA,NA,CASSFGRGVYGYTF,TGTGCCAGCAGTTTCGGGAGAGGGGTCTATGGCTACACCTTC
TRBV5-5,TRBJ2-7,NA,TRBD1,CASSWGDRGYYEQYF,TGTGCCAGCAGCTGGGGGGACAGGGGGTACTACGAGCAGTACTTC
TRBV7-9,TRBJ2-3,medium-sized,NA,CASSLEASTDTQYF,TGTGCCAGCAGCTTAGAAGCTAGCACAGATACGCAGTATTTT
TRBV11-2,TRBJ1-4,NA,NA,CASSLGAGSTNEKLFF,TGTGCCAGCAGCTTAGGAGCGGGGAGCACTAATGAAAAACTGTTTTTT
TRBV2,TRBJ2-7,few,NA,CASSEDWSEQYF,TGTGCCAGCAGTGAAGACTGGTCCGAGCAGTACTTC
TRBV27,TRBJ2-1,NA,TRBD2,CASSLSSGSWNEQFF,TGTGCCAGCAGTTTATCTAGCGGGAGTTGGAATGAGCAGTTCTTC
TRBV11-2,TRBJ1-1,few,TRBD1,CASSPPRGLNTEAFF,TGTGCCAGCTCTCCCCCCAGGGGGTTGAACACTGAAGCTTTCTTT
TRBV11-2,TRBJ2-1,few,TRBD2,CASSLAGSIDEQFF,TGTGCCAGCAGCCTAGCGGGAAGTATCGATGAGCAGTTCTTC
TRBV2,TRBJ2-3,NA,TRBD2,CASSRLAGGTDTQYF,TGTGCCAGCAGTAGACTAGCGGGAGGAACAGATACGCAGTATTTT
TRBV24-1,TRBJ1-2,NA,TRBD1,CATSDRAGTGHRDGYTF,TGTGCCACCAGTGATCGAGCCGGGACAGGGCATCGCGATGGCTACACCTTC
TRBV15,TRBJ2-4,NA,NA,CATSRAGQLAKNIQYF,TGTGCCACCAGCCGGGCCGGACAGCTAGCCAAAAACATTCAGTACTTC
TRBV6-1,TRBJ2-7,NA,TRBD1,CASLADRGYEQYF,TGTGCCAGCCTAGCGGACAGGGGCTACGAGCAGTACTTC
TRBV30,TRBJ1-2,NA,NA,CARSGVSRFGYTF,TGTGCCAGATCGGGGGTGTCGAGGTTTGGCTACACCTTC
TRBV6-1,TRBJ1-1,NA,NA,CASSEVANTEAFF,TGTGCCAGCAGTGAAGTGGCGAACACTGAAGCTTTCTTT
TRBV27,TRBJ1-1,NA,NA,CASSLTLGTEAFF,TGTGCCAGCAGTTTAACGCTCGGTACTGAAGCTTTCTTT
TRBV20-1,TRBJ2-5,NA,NA,CSASQETQYF,TGCAGTGCTAGTCAGGAGACCCAGTACTTC
TRBV7-9,TRBJ2-2,NA,TRBD1,CASSPSQGNAGELFF,TGTGCCAGCAGCCCATCACAGGGGAACGCCGGGGAGCTGTTTTTT
TRBV11-2,TRBJ1-2,few,TRBD1,CASRPPGQRNYGYTF,TGTGCCAGCAGGCCCCCGGGACAGAGAAACTATGGCTACACCTTC
TRBV6-2/TRBV6-3,TRBJ2-3,NA,NA,CASSDRTPKSTDTQYF,TGTGCCAGCAGCGATAGGACACCCAAGAGCACAGATACGCAGTATTTT
TRBV5-1,TRBJ1-1,NA,NA,CASSLVSGGLSTEAFF,TGCGCCAGCAGCTTGGTATCCGGGGGGCTGAGCACTGAAGCTTTCTTT
TRBV6-5,TRBJ2-7,NA,TRBD1,CASDRTGAHEQYF,TGTGCCAGCGACCGGACAGGGGCCCACGAGCAGTACTTC
TRBV19,TRBJ2-3,once,TRBD2,CASSIDHATSVPLADTQYF,TGTGCCAGTAGTATAGATCACGCGACTAGCGTCCCATTGGCAGATACGCAGTATTTT
TRBV6-5,TRBJ1-5,once,NA,CASGWGEGQPQHF,TGTGCCAGTGGATGGGGAGAGGGTCAGCCCCAGCATTTT
TRBV5-1,TRBJ2-4,NA,TRBD1,CASSLEQGMDIQYF,TGCGCCAGCAGCTTGGAACAGGGGATGGACATTCAGTACTTC
TRBV28,TRBJ2-5,NA,TRBD2,CASSSSGSRGETQYF,TGTGCCAGCAGTTCGAGCGGGAGTCGGGGTGAGACCCAGTACTTC
TRBV2,TRBJ2-1,NA,NA,CASSEGRNEQFF,TGTGCCAGCAGTGAAGGTCGCAATGAGCAGTTCTTC
TRBV15,TRBJ1-5,once,NA,CATSTSGLNIGPQHF,TGTGCCACCAGCACCTCGGGACTGAATATAGGGCCCCAGCATTTT
TRBV27,TRBJ2-3,NA,NA,CASSFNQGLGTDTQYF,TGTGCCAGCAGTTTCAATCAGGGCTTAGGCACAGATACGCAGTATTTT
TRBV5-6,TRBJ1-6,many,NA,CASSLSRTRIGSPLHF,TGTGCCAGCAGCTTGTCTCGAACCAGGATCGGCTCACCCCTCCACTTT
TRBV7-9,TRBJ1-5,few,TRBD1,CASSQIATGEDNQPQHF,TGTGCCAGCAGTCAAATAGCGACAGGGGAGGACAATCAGCCCCAGCATTTT
TRBV28,TRBJ1-2,NA,NA,CASSFGAYGYTF,TGTGCCAGCAGTTTCGGTGCCTATGGCTACACCTTC
TRBV28,TRBJ2-1,once,NA,CASSMIRDTTEQFF,TGTGCCAGCAGTATGATCCGGGACACCACTGAGCAGTTCTTC
TRBV28,TRBJ2-7,few,NA,CASRRRTYEQYF,TGTGCCAGCCGCAGGAGGACCTACGAGCAGTACTTC